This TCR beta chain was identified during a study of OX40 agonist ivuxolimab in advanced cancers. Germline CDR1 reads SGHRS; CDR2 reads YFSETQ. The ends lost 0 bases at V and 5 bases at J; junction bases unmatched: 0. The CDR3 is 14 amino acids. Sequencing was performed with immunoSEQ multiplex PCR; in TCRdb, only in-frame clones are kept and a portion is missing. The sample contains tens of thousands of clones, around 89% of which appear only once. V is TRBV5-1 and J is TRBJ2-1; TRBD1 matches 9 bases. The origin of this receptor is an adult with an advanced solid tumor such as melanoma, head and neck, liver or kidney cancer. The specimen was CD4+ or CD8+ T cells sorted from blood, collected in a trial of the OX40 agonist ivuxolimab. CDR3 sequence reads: CASSLGDRDNEQFF. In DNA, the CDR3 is TGCGCCAGCAGCTTGGGGGACAGGGACAATGAGCAGTTCTTC.